Presented here are 5 T cell receptor beta chains from one specimen sequenced in a study of OX40 agonist ivuxolimab in advanced cancers. The protocol was immunoSEQ multiplex PCR, while the TCRdb copy is restricted to in-frame clones and leaves out a portion. The sample yields 87,000 or so clones, about 85% seen once. The sample was CD4+ or CD8+ T cells sorted from blood, taken in a trial of the OX40 agonist ivuxolimab. The receptor set was obtained from an adult with an advanced solid tumor such as melanoma, head and neck, liver or kidney cancer.

The V gene is TRBV27, the J gene TRBJ1-2; 8 bases line up with TRBD1. Germline V gives CDR1 MNHEY, CDR2 SMNVEV (reference sequence). V shed 6 bases and J 2 bases; nucleotides not matched to a gene: 14. The CDR3 contains 17 residues. The CDR3, as DNA: TGTGCCAGCAGCTCCCCTTTTAGGACAGGGCCAAACTATGGCTACACCTTC. Its translation is CASSSPFRTGPNYGYTF.

This clone was observed once. The rearrangement uses TRBV18 and TRBJ2-7; D gene uncertain. This CDR3 spans 14 amino acids. CDR1 and CDR2 from the germline V gene are KGHSH and LQKENI. Deletions cut 3 bases from V and 1 base from J, with 10 bases between. This CDR3 is CASSPTVTSYEQYF. The CDR3 nucleotides are TGTGCCAGCTCACCTACAGTTACGTCCTACGAGCAGTACTTC.

The chain uses TRBV6-6 and TRBJ2-1; TRBD2 might be the D (5 bases). The CDR3 sequence is 13 residues long. Between the trimmed V and J ends, which lost 2 bases and 3 bases, there was a span of 5 bases. Per the germline V gene, CDR1 is MNHNY and CDR2 is SVGAGI (reference sequence). The CDR3 DNA reads TGTGCCAGCAGTTACCGGGACTACAATGAGCAGTTCTTC. Its translation is CASSYRDYNEQFF.

V is TRBV30 and J is TRBJ2-7, with D uncertain. CDR1 and CDR2 (germline): GTSNPN, SVGIG (reference sequence). With 4 bases removed from V and 0 bases from J, the gap between germline ends came to 10 bases. The CDR3 consists of 13 residues. In DNA form, the CDR3 reads TGTGCCTGGACCTTGATAGTCTCCTACGAGCAGTACTTC. Translation: CAWTLIVSYEQYF.

CDR3 amino acids: CASSLLPGGSVQSTDTQYF. For the CDR3, the DNA is TGTGCCAGCAGTTTACTACCGGGGGGCTCGGTCCAGAGCACAGATACGCAGTATTTT. The chain has TRBV28 and TRBJ2-3; D is perhaps TRBD2 (7 bases). Between the trimmed V and J ends, which lost 2 bases and 0 bases, there was a span of 21 bases. Germline CDR1 MDHEN, CDR2 SYDVKM. This CDR3 is 19 amino acids long.